This T cell receptor beta chain was sequenced during a study of OX40 agonist ivuxolimab in advanced cancers. Turning to the study itself: Enrolled patients in dose escalation had cancers that were hepatocellular carcinoma, melanoma, renal cell or head and neck cancer.

Turning to this clone: Its antigen is still unknown.

V gave up 4 bases and J gave up 4 bases, with 14 bases separating them. Per the germline V gene, CDR1 is SEHNR and CDR2 is FQNEAQ (reference sequence). The CDR3 extends over 14 amino acids. Points from the study as a whole: At 0.1 to 3.0 mg/kg and by week 6, CD4+ and CD8+ T cells in the blood had expanded clonally. CD8+ T cells (on average) carried more expanded clones than CD4+ T cells. Low normalized T-cell clonal expansion also characterized some of the nonresponders.

TCRdb's table, derived via immunoSEQ multiplex PCR, lists solely in-frame clones and lacks some. The data contain about 78,000 clones, under 85% of them singletons. The sample was CD4+ or CD8+ T cells sorted from blood, taken in a trial of the OX40 agonist ivuxolimab. V and J are TRBV7-9 and TRBJ2-7; no definite D call. This TCR was recovered from an adult with an advanced solid tumor such as melanoma, head and neck, liver or kidney cancer. The CDR3 nucleotides are TGTGCCAGCAGCTCCGAGTCACCGGGTTACGAGCAGTACTTC. Encoded protein: CASSSESPGYEQYF.